The 20 T cell receptor beta chains below were found in one sample sequenced in a study of blood T cell repertoires in COVID-19. Here immunoSEQ multiplex PCR was the method, and the copy in TCRdb shows in-frame clones only, minus some. Here the sample spans 250,000 to 350,000 clones, roughly 80% being singletons. Sample: peripheral blood. All receptors come from a human donor with COVID-19, enrolled during active disease. The donor label of this sample is uncertain.

The V call is TRBV2, the J call TRBJ2-7, with 8 bases matching TRBD1. The germline gives CDR1 SNHLY, CDR2 FYNNEI. The CDR3 has 14 residues. V dropped 7 bases and J dropped 0; count of bases not matched to a gene: 5. The CDR3 nucleotides are TGTGCCAGCACCCTGGGGACAGGCTCCTACGAGCAGTACTTC. Its translation is CASTLGTGSYEQYF.

In its sample, this clone was seen a few times. The CDR3 region is CASSSREGRTEAFF. Written as DNA, the CDR3 is TGTGCCAGCAGTTCGCGCGAGGGAAGGACTGAAGCTTTCTTT. The V call is TRBV7-9, the J call TRBJ1-1; D ambiguous. The CDR3 is 14 amino acids. Germline V lookup: CDR1 SEHNR, CDR2 FQNEAQ (reference sequence). V dropped 6 bases and J dropped 5 bases, with 16 bases sitting between them.

This clone was detected only once. The chain carries TRBV4-1 and TRBJ2-1; TRBD2 matches 13 bases. CDR3 size: 18 residues. After removal of 4 bases from V and 1 base from J, the junction contained 7 bases not matched to a gene. The V gene's germline CDR1 is MGHRA and CDR2 YSYEKL. This chain's CDR3 is CASSRGLAGDGSYNEQFF. The CDR3 DNA is TGCGCCAGCAGCCGCGGACTAGCGGGAGACGGGTCCTACAATGAGCAGTTCTTC.

The chain combines TRBV9 with TRBJ1-3; 11 nucleotides line up with TRBD1. The CDR3 is 14 residues long. CDR1 and CDR2 from the germline V gene are SGDLS and YYNGEE. V gave up 2 bases and J gave up 8 bases; unmatched junction bases: 3. The chain's CDR3 is CASSVRDRGDTIYF. CDR3 DNA: TGTGCCAGCAGCGTCCGGGACAGGGGGGACACCATATATTTT.

The sample holds a few counts of this clone. This rearrangement joins TRBV7-9 to TRBJ1-3, with D maybe TRBD1 (5 bases). Germline CDR1 is SEHNR and CDR2 is FQNEAQ (reference sequence). Trimming removed 5 bases from V and 4 bases from J, with 12 bases in between. CDR3 length: 14 residues. The CDR3 loop is CASSPAGRGNTIYF. DNA of the CDR3: TGTGCCAGCAGCCCAGCGGGGCGGGGAAACACCATATATTTT. The full variable domain, its missing parts supplied by reference TRBV7-9 and TRBJ1-3, is DTGVSQNPRHKITKRGQNVTFRCDPISEHNRLYWYRQTLGQGPEFLTYFQNEAQLEKSRLLSDRFSAERPKGSFSTLEIQRTEQGDSAMYLCASSPAGRGNTIYFGEGSWLTVV.

This chain links TRBV28 with TRBJ1-4; D is possibly TRBD1 (6 bases). Germline assignment: CDR1 MDHEN and CDR2 SYDVKM. The CDR3 loop spans 12 amino acids. V lost 6 bases and J 8 bases, leaving 10 bases between the germline ends. The CDR3 region is CASSTGKEKLFF. The CDR3 DNA sequence: TGTGCCAGCAGCACAGGGAAGGAAAAACTGTTTTTT.

This clone was observed many times. V is TRBV28 and J is TRBJ1-1, with 8 bases identical to TRBD1. The ends lost 5 bases at V and 6 bases at J; junction bases unmatched: 11. The CDR3 loop spans 15 amino acids. Per the germline V gene, CDR1 is MDHEN and CDR2 is SYDVKM. The CDR3 DNA follows: TGTGCCAGCAGTCCCCCGACAGGGGTCGTTGCTGAAGCTTTCTTT. Residues: CASSPPTGVVAEAFF.

This chain connects TRBV7-9 to TRBJ2-3; 14 positions match TRBD2. Trimming removed 1 base from V and 4 bases from J; junction bases left unmatched: 1. Germline V gene data show CDR1 as SEHNR and CDR2 as FQNEAQ (reference sequence). This CDR3 region has 16 residues. This CDR3 reads CASSLGGLAGADTQYF. CDR3 in DNA: TGTGCCAGCAGCTTAGGGGGACTAGCGGGGGCAGATACGCAGTATTTT.

The chain couples TRBV29-1 to TRBJ2-1; D is possibly TRBD1 (5 bases). V was clipped by 5 bases and J by 8 bases, with 16 bases between them. CDR1 and CDR2 from the germline V gene are SQVTM and ANQGSEA. The CDR3 has 13 residues. CDR3 in DNA: TGCAGCGTTTCCACCGGCAGGGTAGATGAGCAGTTCTTC. Its protein is CSVSTGRVDEQFF.

The V call is TRBV4-3, the J call TRBJ1-1; tentatively, D is TRBD1 (6 bases). The germline V gene has CDR1 LGHNA and CDR2 YSLEER. The CDR3 extends over 15 amino acids. V was pared by 4 bases and J by 1 base, with 13 bases between. The CDR3 DNA is TGCGCCAGCAGCCTACGGGAGGGGGGGAACACTGAAGCTTTCTTT. This gives the protein CASSLREGGNTEAFF.

V usage is TRBV5-1 and J usage is TRBJ2-5; D not resolved. The CDR3 has 11 residues. The V gene's germline CDR1 is SGHRS and CDR2 YFSETQ. Trimming took 4 bases from V and 6 from J, leaving 7 bases between them. In nucleotides, the CDR3 is TGCGCCAGCAGCCTCTCCCAGACCCAGTACTTC. This codes for CASSLSQTQYF.

This chain uses TRBV19 with TRBJ2-5; 11 nucleotides agree with TRBD1. The CDR3 is 15 amino acids. V was clipped by 6 bases and J by 2 bases; unmatched bases: 5. The germline CDR1 and CDR2 sequences are LNHDA and SQIVND (reference sequence). CDR3 DNA sequence: TGTGCCAGTAGCCTCGGGACAGGGGGACAAGAGACCCAGTACTTC. Translating gives CASSLGTGGQETQYF. Complete variable domain (other parts from reference TRBV19 and TRBJ2-5): DGGITQSPKYLFRKEGQNVTLSCEQNLNHDAMYWYRQDPGQGLRLIYYSQIVNDFQKGDIAEGYSVSREKKESFPLTVTSAQKNPTAFYLCASSLGTGGQETQYFGPGTRLLVL.

The chain's CDR3 is CASSLTPSRYNEQFF. The DNA for the CDR3 is TGTGCCAGCAGTTTAACTCCTAGCCGATACAATGAGCAGTTCTTC. The J gene is TRBJ2-1, the V gene TRBV27; TRBD2 might be the D (5 bases). CDR3 length: 15 residues. Trimming left V 2 bases short and J 4 bases short, with 12 bases between. Germline V lookup: CDR1 MNHEY, CDR2 SMNVEV (reference sequence).

The chain combines TRBV27 with TRBJ2-5, with 11 positions matching TRBD2. Germline trimming cut 5 bases from V and 6 bases from J; bases unmatched to any gene: 11. The germline V gene has CDR1 MNHEY and CDR2 SMNVEV (reference sequence). This CDR3 is built from 16 residues. The CDR3 loop reads CASSPPGASGRQTQYF. The DNA of the CDR3 is TGTGCCAGCAGTCCCCCCGGGGCTAGCGGGAGGCAGACCCAGTACTTC.

The chain joins TRBV7-3 to TRBJ2-2, with 8 bases lining up with TRBD2. The germline CDR1 and CDR2 sequences are SGHTA and FQGTGA. This CDR3 comprises 16 residues. With V trimmed by 5 bases and J by 4 bases, 9 bases remained unmatched. The CDR3 DNA reads as TGTGCCAGCAGCCCGCAGACTAGCGCGCCCACCGGGGAGCTGTTTTTT. It codes for CASSPQTSAPTGELFF.

The chain couples TRBV6-5 to TRBJ1-4, with D hard to call. The germline V gene encodes CDR1 MNHEY and CDR2 SVGAGI. V lost 8 bases, J lost 4 bases, and 8 bases lay in between. This CDR3 comprises 12 residues. The DNA for the CDR3 is TGTGCCAGCGGCAGGCTTAATGAAAAACTGTTTTTT. Protein sequence: CASGRLNEKLFF.

V gene TRBV19 combines with J gene TRBJ2-7; TRBD1 is a possible D gene (6 bases). V was trimmed by 9 bases and J by 2 bases, leaving 11 bases between them. CDR3 length: 12 residues. Germline CDR1 and CDR2: LNHDA and SQIVND (reference sequence). CDR3 in amino acids: CASQDRPYEQYF. The CDR3 region has the DNA TGTGCCAGCCAGGACAGACCCTACGAGCAGTACTTC.

This chain connects TRBV20-1 to TRBJ2-2, with unresolved D. Trimming removed 3 bases at V and 0 bases at J, with 11 bases between. The CDR3 is made up of 15 amino acids. Germline lookup yields CDR1 DFQATT and CDR2 SNEGSKA (reference sequence). The chain's CDR3 is CSASLANANTGELFF. The DNA of the CDR3 is TGCAGTGCTAGTCTCGCGAATGCGAACACCGGGGAGCTGTTTTTT.

The J gene is TRBJ2-1, the V gene TRBV9, with D uncertain. Germline assignment: CDR1 SGDLS and CDR2 YYNGEE. V lost 0 bases, J lost 6 bases, and 13 bases lay in between. This CDR3 spans 15 amino acids. The DNA of the CDR3 is TGTGCCAGCAGCGTAGTAGGAGTCGGTGCCAATGAGCAGTTCTTC. The encoded protein is CASSVVGVGANEQFF.

This chain links TRBV14 with TRBJ2-6; D unclear. Trimming took 5 bases from V and 0 from J, leaving 14 bases between them. This CDR3 comprises 17 residues. Germline V gene data show CDR1 as SGHDN and CDR2 as FVKESK. CDR3 sequence reads: CASSYWLQSSGANVLTF. The DNA of the CDR3 is TGTGCCAGCAGCTACTGGTTACAGAGCTCTGGGGCCAACGTCCTGACTTTC. The full variable domain, its missing parts supplied by reference TRBV14 and TRBJ2-6, is EAGVTQFPSHSVIEKGQTVTLRCDPISGHDNLYWYRRVMGKEIKFLLHFVKESKQDESGMPNNRFLAERTGGTYSTLKVQPAELEDSGVYFCASSYWLQSSGANVLTFGAGSRLTVL.